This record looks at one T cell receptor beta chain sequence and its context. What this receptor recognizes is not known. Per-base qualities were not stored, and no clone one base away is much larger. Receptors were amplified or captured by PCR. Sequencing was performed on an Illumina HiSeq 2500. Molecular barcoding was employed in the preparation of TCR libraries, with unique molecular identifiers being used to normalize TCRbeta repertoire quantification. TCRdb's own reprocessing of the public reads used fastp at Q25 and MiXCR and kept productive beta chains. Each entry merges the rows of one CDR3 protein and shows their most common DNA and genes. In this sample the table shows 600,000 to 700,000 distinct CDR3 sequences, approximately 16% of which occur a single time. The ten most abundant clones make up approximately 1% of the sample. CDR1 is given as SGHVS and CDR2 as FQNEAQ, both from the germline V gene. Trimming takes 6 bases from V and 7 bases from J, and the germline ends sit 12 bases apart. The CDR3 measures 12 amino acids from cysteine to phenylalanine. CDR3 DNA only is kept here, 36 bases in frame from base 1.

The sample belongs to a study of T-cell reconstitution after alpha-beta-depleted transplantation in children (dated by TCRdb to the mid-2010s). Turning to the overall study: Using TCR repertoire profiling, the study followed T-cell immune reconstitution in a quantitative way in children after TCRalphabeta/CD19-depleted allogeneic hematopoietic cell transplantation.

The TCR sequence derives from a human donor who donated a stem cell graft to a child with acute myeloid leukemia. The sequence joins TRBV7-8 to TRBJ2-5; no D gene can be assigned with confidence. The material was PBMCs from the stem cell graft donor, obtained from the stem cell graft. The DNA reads TGTGCCAGCAGTCAACCCCCGGGGACCCAGTACTTC. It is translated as CASSQPPGTQYF.